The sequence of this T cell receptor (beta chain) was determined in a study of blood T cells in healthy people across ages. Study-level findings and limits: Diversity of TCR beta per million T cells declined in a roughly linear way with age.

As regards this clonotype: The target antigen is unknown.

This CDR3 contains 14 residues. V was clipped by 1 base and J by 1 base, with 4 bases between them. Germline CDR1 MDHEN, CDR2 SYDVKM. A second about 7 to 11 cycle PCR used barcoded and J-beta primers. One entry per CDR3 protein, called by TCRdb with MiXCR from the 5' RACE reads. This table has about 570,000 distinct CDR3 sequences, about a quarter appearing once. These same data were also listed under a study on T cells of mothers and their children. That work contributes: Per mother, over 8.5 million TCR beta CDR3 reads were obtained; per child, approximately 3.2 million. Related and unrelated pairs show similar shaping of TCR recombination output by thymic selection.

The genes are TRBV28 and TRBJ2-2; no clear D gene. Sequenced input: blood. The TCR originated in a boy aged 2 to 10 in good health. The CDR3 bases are TGTGCCAGCAGTTTATCACAGAACACCGGGGAGCTGTTTTTT. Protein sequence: CASSLSQNTGELFF.